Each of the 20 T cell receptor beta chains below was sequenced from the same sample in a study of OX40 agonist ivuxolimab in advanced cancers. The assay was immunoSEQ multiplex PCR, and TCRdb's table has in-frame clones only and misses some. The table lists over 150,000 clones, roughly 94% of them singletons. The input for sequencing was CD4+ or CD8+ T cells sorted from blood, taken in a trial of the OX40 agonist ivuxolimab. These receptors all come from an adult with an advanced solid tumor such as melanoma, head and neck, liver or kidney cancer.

The CDR3 region has the DNA TGTGCCAGCAGCTTAGATCTCGGACAGCCAGCTTTCTTT. It yields the protein CASSLDLGQPAFF. The chain has TRBV11-3 and TRBJ1-1, with a tentative D call TRBD1 (6 bases). The germline gives CDR1 SGHNT, CDR2 YENEEA. This CDR3 is built from 13 residues. V lost 0 bases to trimming and J lost 10 bases, with 12 bases between them.

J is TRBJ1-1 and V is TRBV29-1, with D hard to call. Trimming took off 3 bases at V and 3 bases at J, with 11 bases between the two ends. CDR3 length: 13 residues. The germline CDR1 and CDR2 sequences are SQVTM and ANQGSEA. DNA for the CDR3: TGCAGCGTTGAGAGGGTTTTCGACACTGAAGCTTTCTTT. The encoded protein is CSVERVFDTEAFF.

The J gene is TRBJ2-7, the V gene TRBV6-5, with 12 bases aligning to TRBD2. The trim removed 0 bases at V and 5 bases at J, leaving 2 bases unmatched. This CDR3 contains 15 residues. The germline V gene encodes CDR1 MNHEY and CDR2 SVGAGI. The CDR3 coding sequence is TGTGCCAGCAGTTACTCGACTAGCGGGAGCAACGAGCAGTACTTC. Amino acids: CASSYSTSGSNEQYF.

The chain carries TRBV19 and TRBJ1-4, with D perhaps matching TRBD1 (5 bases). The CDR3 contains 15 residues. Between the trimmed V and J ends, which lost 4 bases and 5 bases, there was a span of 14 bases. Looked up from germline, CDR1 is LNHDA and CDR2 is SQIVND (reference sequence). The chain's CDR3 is CASSNVRGPNEKLFF. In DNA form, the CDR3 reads TGTGCCAGTAGTAATGTCCGGGGCCCCAATGAAAAACTGTTTTTT.

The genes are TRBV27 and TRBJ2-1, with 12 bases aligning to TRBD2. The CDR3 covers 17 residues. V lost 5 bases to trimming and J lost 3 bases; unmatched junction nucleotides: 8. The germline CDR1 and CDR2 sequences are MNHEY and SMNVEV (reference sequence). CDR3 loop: CASSPYLGLAGYNEQFF. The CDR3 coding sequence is TGTGCCAGCAGTCCTTATCTGGGACTAGCGGGCTACAATGAGCAGTTCTTC.

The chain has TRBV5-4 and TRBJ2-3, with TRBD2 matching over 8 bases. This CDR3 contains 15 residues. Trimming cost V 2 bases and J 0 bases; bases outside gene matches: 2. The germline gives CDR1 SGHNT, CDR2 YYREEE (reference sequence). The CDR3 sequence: CASSFSGASTDTQYF. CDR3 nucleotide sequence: TGTGCCAGCAGCTTTAGCGGGGCCAGCACAGATACGCAGTATTTT.

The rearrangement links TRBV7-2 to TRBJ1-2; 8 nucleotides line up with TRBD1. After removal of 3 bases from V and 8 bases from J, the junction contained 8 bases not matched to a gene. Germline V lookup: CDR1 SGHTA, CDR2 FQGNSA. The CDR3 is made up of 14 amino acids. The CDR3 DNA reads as TGTGCCAGCAGCTTCCTTGACAGGGGCGAAGGCTACACCTTC. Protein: CASSFLDRGEGYTF.

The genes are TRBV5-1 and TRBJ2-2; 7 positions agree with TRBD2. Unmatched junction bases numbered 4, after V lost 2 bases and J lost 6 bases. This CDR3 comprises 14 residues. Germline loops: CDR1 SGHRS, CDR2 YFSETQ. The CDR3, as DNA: TGCGCCAGCAGCTTTGGGACTAAGGCCGGGGAGCTGTTTTTT. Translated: CASSFGTKAGELFF.

The CDR3: CASSQTGLVAEAFF. As DNA, the CDR3 is TGCGCCAGCAGTCAGACAGGGTTGGTCGCTGAAGCTTTCTTT. This chain uses TRBV10-1 with TRBJ1-1; TRBD1 agrees at 7 bases. The CDR3 loop spans 14 amino acids. With V trimmed by 5 bases and J by 6 bases, 9 bases remained unmatched. Germline CDR1 WNHNN, CDR2 SYGVQD (reference sequence).

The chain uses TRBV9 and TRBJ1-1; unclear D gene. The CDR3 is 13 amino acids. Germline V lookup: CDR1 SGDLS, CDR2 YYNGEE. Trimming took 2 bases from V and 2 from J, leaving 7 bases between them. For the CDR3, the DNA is TGTGCCAGCAGCGTTGAACTAAACACTGAAGCTTTCTTT. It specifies CASSVELNTEAFF. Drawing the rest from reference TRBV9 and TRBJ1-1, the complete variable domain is DSGVTQTPKHLITATGQRVTLRCSPRSGDLSVYWYQQSLDQGLQFLIQYYNGEERAKGNILERFSAQQFPDLHSELNLSSLELGDSALYFCASSVELNTEAFFGQGTRLTVV.

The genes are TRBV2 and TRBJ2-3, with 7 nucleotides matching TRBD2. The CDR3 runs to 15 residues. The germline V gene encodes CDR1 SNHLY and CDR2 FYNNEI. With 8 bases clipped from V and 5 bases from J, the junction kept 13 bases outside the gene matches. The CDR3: CASGGREYVGDTQYF. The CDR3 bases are TGTGCCAGCGGGGGGAGGGAGTATGTTGGAGATACGCAGTATTTT.

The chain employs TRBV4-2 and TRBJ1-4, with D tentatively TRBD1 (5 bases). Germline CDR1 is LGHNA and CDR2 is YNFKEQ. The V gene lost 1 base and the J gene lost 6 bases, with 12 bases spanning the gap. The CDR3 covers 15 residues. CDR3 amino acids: CASSQGGTGHEKLFF. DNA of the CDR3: TGTGCCAGCAGCCAAGGTGGGACGGGGCATGAAAAACTGTTTTTT.

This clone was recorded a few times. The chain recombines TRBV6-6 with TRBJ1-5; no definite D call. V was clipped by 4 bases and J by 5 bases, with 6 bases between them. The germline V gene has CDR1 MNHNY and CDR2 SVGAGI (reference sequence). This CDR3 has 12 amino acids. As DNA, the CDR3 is TGTGCCAGCAGTTCCCAGGATCAGCCCCAGCATTTT. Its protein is CASSSQDQPQHF.

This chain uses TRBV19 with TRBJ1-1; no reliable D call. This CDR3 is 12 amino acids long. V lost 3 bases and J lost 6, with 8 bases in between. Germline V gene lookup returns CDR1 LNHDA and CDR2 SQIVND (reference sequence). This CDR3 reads CASSIRLAEAFF. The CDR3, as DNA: TGTGCCAGTAGTATCCGGTTGGCTGAAGCTTTCTTT.

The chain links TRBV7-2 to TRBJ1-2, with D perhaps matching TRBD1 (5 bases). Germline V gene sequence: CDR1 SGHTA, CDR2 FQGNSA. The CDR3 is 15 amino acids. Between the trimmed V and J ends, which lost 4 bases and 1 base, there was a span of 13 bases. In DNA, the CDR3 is TGTGCCAGCAGCTCAACCGGGGCCTTTAACTATGGCTACACCTTC. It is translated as CASSSTGAFNYGYTF.

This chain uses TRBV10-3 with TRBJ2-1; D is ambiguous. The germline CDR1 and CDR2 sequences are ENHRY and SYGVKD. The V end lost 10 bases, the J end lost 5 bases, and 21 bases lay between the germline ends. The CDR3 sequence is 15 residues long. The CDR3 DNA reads TGTGCCACGCACCTCGAGCAGGTATACAACAATGAGCAGTTCTTC. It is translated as CATHLEQVYNNEQFF.

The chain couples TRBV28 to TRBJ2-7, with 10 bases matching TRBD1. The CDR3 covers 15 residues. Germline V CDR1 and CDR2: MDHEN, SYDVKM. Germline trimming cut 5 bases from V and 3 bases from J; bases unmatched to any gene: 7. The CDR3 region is CASSPPGQGGYEQYF. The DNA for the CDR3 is TGTGCCAGCAGTCCTCCCGGACAGGGGGGCTACGAGCAGTACTTC.

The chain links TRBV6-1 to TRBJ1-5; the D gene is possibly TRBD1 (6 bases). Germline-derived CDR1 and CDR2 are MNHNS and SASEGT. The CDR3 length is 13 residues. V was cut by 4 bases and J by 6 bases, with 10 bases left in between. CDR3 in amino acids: CASSVQGFQPQHF. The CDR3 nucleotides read TGTGCCAGCAGTGTACAGGGATTTCAGCCCCAGCATTTT.

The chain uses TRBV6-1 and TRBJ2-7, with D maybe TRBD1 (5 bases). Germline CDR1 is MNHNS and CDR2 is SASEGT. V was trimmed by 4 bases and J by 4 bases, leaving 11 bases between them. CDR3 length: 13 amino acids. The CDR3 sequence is CASSGQRTYEQYF. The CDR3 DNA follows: TGTGCCAGCAGTGGACAGCGAACATACGAGCAGTACTTC.

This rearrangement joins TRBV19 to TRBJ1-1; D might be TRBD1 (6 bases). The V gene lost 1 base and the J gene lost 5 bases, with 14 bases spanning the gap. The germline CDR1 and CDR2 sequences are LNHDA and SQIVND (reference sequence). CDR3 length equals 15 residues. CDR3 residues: CASSIAGGAGTEAFF. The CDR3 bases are TGTGCCAGTAGTATAGCGGGGGGGGCCGGGACTGAAGCTTTCTTT.